These 9 T cell receptor beta chains originate from one sample sequenced in a study of OX40 agonist ivuxolimab in advanced cancers. This table comes from immunoSEQ multiplex PCR, and its TCRdb copy is limited to in-frame clones, with some not included. Of fewer than 80,000 clones in the sample, more than 80% were seen once. The material sequenced was CD4+ or CD8+ T cells sorted from blood, taken in a trial of the OX40 agonist ivuxolimab. These receptors all stem from an adult with an advanced solid tumor such as melanoma, head and neck, liver or kidney cancer.

The rearrangement uses TRBV5-1 and TRBJ2-7; either TRBD1 or TRBD2 may supply D (6 bases each). Germline V gene lookup returns CDR1 SGHRS and CDR2 YFSETQ. The germline V and J ends were trimmed by 1 base and 2 bases, with 13 bases remaining between them. The length of the CDR3 is 15 residues. The CDR3 here is CASSLKGDSPYEQYF. The CDR3 DNA sequence: TGCGCCAGCAGCTTGAAGGGGGACTCGCCCTACGAGCAGTACTTC. The full variable domain, with the rest looked up from reference TRBV5-1 and TRBJ2-7, is KAGVTQTPRYLIKTRGQQVTLSCSPISGHRSVSWYQQTPGQGLQFLFEYFSETQRNKGNFPGRFSGRQFSNSRSEMNVSTLELGDSALYLCASSLKGDSPYEQYFGPGTRLTVT.

V usage is TRBV5-5 and J usage is TRBJ2-6; TRBD2 is a possible D gene (5 bases). CDR1 and CDR2 (germline): SGHKS, YYEKEE (reference sequence). This CDR3 spans 18 amino acids. Trimming took 1 base from V and 0 from J, leaving 14 bases between them. This CDR3 is CASSLSTGSSSGANVLTF. The CDR3 DNA follows: TGTGCCAGCAGCTTGTCGACGGGATCGTCCTCTGGGGCCAACGTCCTGACTTTC.

The chain links TRBV5-1 to TRBJ2-6; D is perhaps TRBD2 (5 bases). The CDR3 contains 14 residues. The V gene lost 4 bases and the J gene lost 6 bases, with 11 bases spanning the gap. The germline CDR1 and CDR2 sequences are SGHRS and YFSETQ. CDR3 nucleotides: TGCGCCAGCAGCCGGGAAGAAGTGGCCAACGTCCTGACTTTC. Protein sequence: CASSREEVANVLTF.

This clone has at least ten counts. The V and J genes are TRBV6-1 and TRBJ1-1, with unresolved D. Germline assignment: CDR1 MNHNS and CDR2 SASEGT. This CDR3 has 13 residues. Trimming pared 6 bases from V and 5 bases from J, leaving 13 bases between. CDR3 in amino acids: CASRERAWTEAFF. In DNA form, the CDR3 reads TGTGCCAGCAGGGAAAGGGCGTGGACTGAAGCTTTCTTT.

This chain links TRBV28 with TRBJ1-1, with a weak D call TRBD1 (5 bases). Trimming cost V 3 bases and J 6 bases, with 14 bases left between them. The CDR3 consists of 14 residues. Germline assignment: CDR1 MDHEN and CDR2 SYDVKM. The CDR3 sequence is CASSFVREGPEAFF. The CDR3 DNA reads as TGTGCCAGCAGTTTTGTCAGGGAAGGTCCTGAAGCTTTCTTT.

The chain combines TRBV2 with TRBJ2-3, with 12 bases matching TRBD2. The CDR3 covers 20 residues. With 0 bases clipped from V and 5 bases from J, the junction kept 15 bases outside the gene matches. The germline V gene encodes CDR1 SNHLY and CDR2 FYNNEI. The CDR3 is CASSEAPSGRVWGKEDTQYF. The CDR3, as DNA: TGTGCCAGCAGTGAAGCGCCTAGCGGGAGGGTTTGGGGCAAGGAAGATACGCAGTATTTT. Together with reference TRBV2 and TRBJ2-3, the CDR3 gives the full variable domain: EPEVTQTPSHQVTQMGQEVILRCVPISNHLYFYWYRQILGQKVEFLVSFYNNEISEKSEIFDDQFSVERPDGSNFTLKIRSTKLEDSAMYFCASSEAPSGRVWGKEDTQYFGPGTRLTVL.

For the CDR3, the DNA is TGCGCCAGCAGCCCTTGGTCCGGGGACACCGGGGAGCTGTTTTTT. Translation gives CASSPWSGDTGELFF. V and J are TRBV4-1 and TRBJ2-2; D possibly corresponds to TRBD2 (5 bases). CDR3 length equals 15 residues. Trimming shortened V by 4 bases and J by 3 bases, and 12 bases separated the two germline ends. Germline V CDR1 and CDR2: MGHRA, YSYEKL.

The CDR3 DNA follows: TGTGCCAGCAGTTACTCGGTTAGCGAGCAGTACTTC. The encoded protein is CASSYSVSEQYF. The chain employs TRBV6-6 and TRBJ2-7; D remains unclear. Per the germline V gene, CDR1 is MNHNY and CDR2 is SVGAGI (reference sequence). Trimming took 0 bases from V and 6 from J, leaving 6 bases between them. The CDR3 sequence is 12 residues long.

The chain is built from TRBV10-3 and TRBJ2-1; TRBD1 matches 11 bases. The CDR3 loop spans 13 amino acids. Germline trimming cut 8 bases from V and 7 bases from J; bases unmatched to any gene: 4. From germline, CDR1 is ENHRY and CDR2 SYGVKD. CDR3 residues: CAISGQGANEQFF. The CDR3 bases are TGTGCCATCTCCGGACAGGGGGCTAATGAGCAGTTCTTC.